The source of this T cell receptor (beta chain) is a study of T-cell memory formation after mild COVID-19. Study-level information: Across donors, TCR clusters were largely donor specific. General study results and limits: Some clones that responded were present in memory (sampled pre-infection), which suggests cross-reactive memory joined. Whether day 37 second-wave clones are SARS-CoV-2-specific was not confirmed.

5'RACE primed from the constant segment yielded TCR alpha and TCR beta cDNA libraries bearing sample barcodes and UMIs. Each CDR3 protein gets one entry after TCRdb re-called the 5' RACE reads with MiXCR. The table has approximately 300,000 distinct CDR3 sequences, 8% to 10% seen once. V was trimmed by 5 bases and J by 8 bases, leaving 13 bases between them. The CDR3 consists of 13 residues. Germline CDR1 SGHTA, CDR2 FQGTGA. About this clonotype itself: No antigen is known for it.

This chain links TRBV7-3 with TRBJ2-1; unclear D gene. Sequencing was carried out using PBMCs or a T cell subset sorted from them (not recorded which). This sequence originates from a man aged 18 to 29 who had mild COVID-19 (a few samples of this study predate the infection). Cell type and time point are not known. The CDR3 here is CASSLEPVDEQFF. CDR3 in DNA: TGTGCCAGCAGCCTAGAGCCGGTAGATGAGCAGTTCTTC.